This TCR beta chain was sequenced for a study of identical twins. This clonotype has a handful of counts. Its antigen is unknown. Notes on the study in general: Part of the zero-insertion signal could reflect confounding by invariant MAIT and iNKT cells. Out-of-frame alpha sequences shared by twins showed excess low generation probability. Cord blood beta clonotypes that were abundant carried fewer insertions, and memory repertoires showed no such trend.

The CDR3 covers 15 residues. The V and J ends lost 0 bases and 7 bases respectively, with 13 bases between them. The germline V gene has CDR1 SGHRS and CDR2 YFSETQ. A universal primer site came from template switching; cDNA carried unique molecular identifiers. TCRdb independently ran MiXCR on the 5' RACE reads; one entry per CDR3 protein. The data contain hundreds of thousands of distinct CDR3 sequences, roughly 8.6% of them singletons. These data also featured in a second study, about yellow fever vaccine responses in identical twins.

The chain employs TRBV5-1 and TRBJ1-4; D perhaps matches TRBD1 (5 bases). Sequenced sample: memory (CD45RO+) T cells sorted from blood. The sequence was obtained from a woman younger than 30 in good health. DNA for the CDR3: TGCGCCAGCAGCTTGGTCGGGGCCAGTGGTGAAAAACTGTTTTTT. Translating it yields CASSLVGASGEKLFF.